This T cell receptor (beta chain) was recorded in a study of identical twins. TCRdb redid the calling of the 5' RACE reads with MiXCR, one entry per CDR3 protein. The table shows 700,000 or so distinct CDR3 sequences, with 8% to 9% occurring only once. The CDR3 consists of 17 residues. CDR1 and CDR2 from the germline V gene are PRHDT and FYEKMQ (reference sequence). V dropped 0 bases and J dropped 7 bases, with 16 bases sitting between them. Another study also made use of these data, one on yellow fever vaccine responses in identical twins.

The chain couples TRBV13 to TRBJ1-6; D might be TRBD1 (5 bases). This TCR came from a woman aged 18-35 years in good health. The sequenced material came from PBMCs. CDR3 loop: CASSLGGSGTGNSPLHF. The CDR3 DNA is TGTGCCAGCAGCTTAGGCGGATCAGGGACGGGGAATTCACCCCTCCACTTT.